This T cell receptor (beta chain) was captured in a study of a mutant IDH1 vaccine in newly diagnosed glioma. CDR1 is MNHEY and CDR2 is SMNVEV in the germline V gene (reference sequence). The CDR3 runs to 12 residues. The junction had 2 bases not matched to a gene; V was cut back by 5 bases and J by 5 bases. Libraries were prepared by immunoSEQ multiplex PCR; TCRdb keeps only in-frame clonotypes and omits some of them. The sample includes 25,000 to 35,000 clones, more than 70% of them seen just once. Time point of the sample: week 23, last vaccination. In every dose of vaccine, 300 ug of mutant IDH1 20-mer peptide was given alongside topical imiquimod. As for this clone: Its matching antigen is unknown. Other DNA sequences in this sample translate to the same CDR3.

This specimen was PBMCs, taken from a glioma patient whose treatment included an IDH1 peptide vaccine. The sequence came from a woman younger than 30 with glioma. J is TRBJ2-7 and V is TRBV27; 8 bases match TRBD1. CDR3 amino acids: CASSRTGNEQYF. The CDR3 DNA sequence: TGTGCCAGCAGTAGGACAGGGAACGAGCAGTACTTC.